The 10 T cell receptor beta chains presented below share a single source sample, sequenced in a study of cytomegalovirus exposure and HLA in healthy donors (dated by TCRdb to 2016 to 2017). Receptor libraries were prepared by the immunoSEQ multiplex PCR assay. This immuneACCESS table, as held by TCRdb, lists in-frame sequences with V and J called but not all clones. Of the missing ones, under half trace to an unresolved V gene in checked studies; the others have no known cause. Recorded for this sample are some 210,000 clones; approximately 87% of them occurred a single time. The leading ten clones occupy less than 7% of the sample. Material: PBMCs. The source of these receptors is a woman aged 18-30 years in good health and CMV-seronegative.

This clone was counted a few times. The rearrangement joins TRBV4-2 to TRBJ1-5; the match to TRBD1 covers 10 bases. The CDR3 sequence is 16 residues long. Germline loops: CDR1 LGHNA, CDR2 YNFKEQ. The ends lost 3 bases at V and 2 bases at J; junction bases unmatched: 4. CDR3 residues: CASSHRDRGGNQPQHF. The CDR3 coding sequence is TGTGCCAGCAGCCACCGGGACAGGGGAGGCAATCAGCCCCAGCATTTT.

The chain employs TRBV29-1 and TRBJ2-3; 8 bases line up with TRBD2. Germline CDR1 SQVTM, CDR2 ANQGSEA. V shed 4 bases, J shed 6 bases, and the junction held 9 bases outside the gene matches. There are 14 residues in the CDR3. In DNA form, the CDR3 reads TGCAGCGTTGGTGTGGCGGGGGGCGTGGATACGCAGTATTTT. Encoded protein: CSVGVAGGVDTQYF.

V and J are TRBV5-1 and TRBJ1-5, with a tentative D call TRBD1 (6 bases). Germline CDR1 is SGHRS and CDR2 is YFSETQ. This CDR3 spans 17 amino acids. The ends were cut back, 4 bases at V and 7 bases at J, with 24 bases in the middle. CDR3 sequence reads: CASSIGPGTTGGQPQHF. The CDR3 DNA sequence: TGCGCCAGCAGCATCGGACCTGGGACAACAGGTGGGCAGCCCCAGCATTTT.

This rearrangement joins TRBV28 to TRBJ2-7, with D tentatively TRBD1 (5 bases). CDR1 and CDR2 from the germline V gene are MDHEN and SYDVKM. This CDR3 has 16 amino acids. Trimming stripped 6 bases from V and 4 bases from J, with 22 bases between. The CDR3 DNA reads TGTGCCAGCAGGCGCTCGGACATCTCACCTTTGTACGAGCAGTACTTC. Translation gives CASRRSDISPLYEQYF.

This chain links TRBV10-3 with TRBJ2-7; 7 nucleotides align to TRBD1. Germline V gene lookup returns CDR1 ENHRY and CDR2 SYGVKD. Trimming took 10 bases from V and 4 from J; bases not matched to a gene: 10. This CDR3 has 13 amino acids. CDR3 in DNA: TGTGCCACCAGGGGACAGATCATATACGAGCAGTACTTC. It translates to CATRGQIIYEQYF.

The rearrangement uses TRBV19 and TRBJ2-1; 8 positions match TRBD2. J was trimmed by 0 bases and V by 5 bases; bases with no gene match: 9. The CDR3 consists of 17 residues. Germline CDR1 LNHDA, CDR2 SQIVND (reference sequence). The CDR3 region has the DNA TGTGCCAGTAGTTGGGGACTAGTGGAGAGCTCCTACAATGAGCAGTTCTTC. Its protein is CASSWGLVESSYNEQFF.

This clone was seen only a few times. The V call is TRBV10-3, the J call TRBJ2-5; tentatively, D is TRBD2 (5 bases). This CDR3 contains 15 residues. The germline V and J ends were trimmed by 2 bases and 7 bases, with 17 bases remaining between them. The V gene's germline CDR1 is ENHRY and CDR2 SYGVKD. The CDR3 nucleotides are TGTGCCATCAGTGAGGTGAGCGGCCCTGATGGGACCCAGTACTTC. Translated, it gives CAISEVSGPDGTQYF.

This rearrangement joins TRBV25-1 to TRBJ1-3; D remains unclear. CDR1 is MGHDK and CDR2 is SYGVNS in the germline V gene. This CDR3 spans 16 amino acids. V was cut by 3 bases and J by 3 bases, with 15 bases left in between. Here the CDR3 reads CASSEATGERGNTIYF. CDR3 DNA: TGTGCCAGCAGTGAGGCCACCGGGGAGCGTGGAAACACCATATATTTT.

This clone was counted a few times. The chain employs TRBV27 and TRBJ2-2; D gene uncertain. Germline V gene sequence: CDR1 MNHEY, CDR2 SMNVEV (reference sequence). CDR3 length: 15 residues. V was shortened by 0 bases and J by 0 bases, with 5 bases between the two germline ends. The CDR3, as DNA: TGTGCCAGCAGTTTATCCCCGACGAACACCGGGGAGCTGTTTTTT. Residues: CASSLSPTNTGELFF.

V and J are TRBV4-1 and TRBJ1-5, with 11 bases that match TRBD1. Per germline, CDR1 MGHRA and CDR2 YSYEKL. After removal of 3 bases from V and 6 bases from J, the junction contained 10 bases not matched to a gene. CDR3 length equals 17 residues. The CDR3 loop is CASSHRFGQGAAQPQHF. The CDR3 DNA reads TGCGCCAGCAGCCATAGGTTCGGACAGGGGGCAGCTCAGCCCCAGCATTTT.